Following are 12 T cell receptor beta chains from one sample sequenced in a study of blood T cell repertoires in COVID-19. Generated by immunoSEQ multiplex PCR, the TCRdb table keeps only in-frame clones and is missing some. The table shows over 300,000 clones, with 90% occurring only once. Material: peripheral blood. These receptors were collected from a young man with active or convalescent COVID-19.

The chain recombines TRBV6-5 with TRBJ1-6; weak D call: TRBD1 (5 bases). CDR3 length equals 16 residues. V was cut by 4 bases and J by 4 bases, with 14 bases left in between. Germline assignment: CDR1 MNHEY and CDR2 SVGAGI. The CDR3 here is CASSWGDPDYNSPLHF. DNA of the CDR3: TGTGCCAGCAGTTGGGGGGATCCGGATTATAATTCACCCCTCCACTTT.

J is TRBJ2-1 and V is TRBV6-2 or TRBV6-3, with 12 nucleotides matching TRBD2. V trimming: 4 bases; J trimming: 7 bases; junction bases outside the gene matches: 14. The CDR3 extends over 18 amino acids. Germline CDR1 MNHEY, CDR2 SVGEGT. The CDR3, as DNA: TGTGCCAGCAGTTTTTCTATTAGGGCTAGCGGGGGGGGAAATGAGCAGTTCTTC. Translation: CASSFSIRASGGGNEQFF.

The gene calls are TRBV7-3 and TRBJ1-2, with 7 bases fitting TRBD1. Per the germline V gene, CDR1 is SGHTA and CDR2 is FQGTGA. The CDR3 totals 13 residues. The junction had 2 bases not matched to a gene; V was cut back by 3 bases and J by 4 bases. The CDR3 spells CASSFDRVYGYTF. The CDR3 nucleotides are TGTGCCAGCAGCTTTGACAGGGTCTATGGCTACACCTTC. The variable domain in full, completed from reference TRBV7-3 and TRBJ1-2, reads GAGVSQTPSNKVTEKGKYVELRCDPISGHTALYWYRQSLGQGPEFLIYFQGTGAADDSGLPNDRFFAVRPEGSVSTLKIQRTERGDSAVYLCASSFDRVYGYTFGSGTRLTVV.

This sequence joins TRBV18 and TRBJ2-1; D unresolved. This CDR3 has 13 amino acids. Per the germline V gene, CDR1 is KGHSH and CDR2 is LQKENI. Trimming left V 4 bases short and J 5 bases short, with 9 bases between. CDR3 amino acids: CASSRGLHNEQFF. CDR3 in DNA: TGTGCCAGCTCACGTGGGCTCCACAATGAGCAGTTCTTC.

The genes are TRBV27 and TRBJ2-7; D perhaps matches TRBD2 (5 bases). The CDR3 has 11 residues. CDR1 is MNHEY, CDR2 SMNVEV, per germline (reference sequence). V lost 8 bases, J lost 4 bases, and 9 bases lay in between. CDR3 region: CASRSGYEQYF. DNA for the CDR3: TGTGCCAGCCGTTCGGGGTACGAGCAGTACTTC.

The rearrangement uses TRBV7-3 and TRBJ1-5; TRBD1 aligns across 9 bases. V lost 7 bases to trimming and J lost 4 bases; unmatched junction nucleotides: 11. This CDR3 comprises 16 residues. Germline CDR1 SGHTA, CDR2 FQGTGA. The DNA of the CDR3 is TGTGCCAGCACCCGAAACCGGGACAGGGCGAATCAGCCCCAGCATTTT. Residues: CASTRNRDRANQPQHF.

CDR3 nucleotides: TGTGCCAGCAGCTTAGGAGCCTCGGGTTGGTATGGCTACACCTTC. Its translation is CASSLGASGWYGYTF. The J gene is TRBJ1-2, the V gene TRBV7-9; no clear D gene. Germline values: CDR1 SEHNR, CDR2 FQNEAQ (reference sequence). The V end was cut by 1 base, the J end by 5 bases, with 14 bases between. The length of the CDR3 is 15 residues.

The chain uses TRBV24-1 and TRBJ2-1, with 9 bases aligning to TRBD1. CDR3 length: 16 amino acids. The trim removed 4 bases at V and 3 bases at J, leaving 6 bases unmatched. Germline CDR1 KGHDR, CDR2 SFDVKD. CDR3 nucleotide sequence: TGTGCCACCAGTGAACCGGGACAGGGCCTCTACAATGAGCAGTTCTTC. It specifies CATSEPGQGLYNEQFF.

The V and J genes are TRBV27 and TRBJ2-7; 8 bases match TRBD1. The CDR3 has 16 amino acids. The germline V gene encodes CDR1 MNHEY and CDR2 SMNVEV (reference sequence). The V and J ends lost 4 bases and 2 bases, in that order; junction bases with no gene match: 10. The CDR3 reads CASSSPFRQGTYEQYF. The CDR3 DNA sequence: TGTGCCAGCAGTTCCCCTTTTCGACAGGGGACCTACGAGCAGTACTTC.

The V and J genes are TRBV11-3 and TRBJ2-2; 7 bases align to TRBD2. This CDR3 contains 18 residues. In germline, CDR1 is SGHNT, CDR2 YENEEA. V was clipped by 0 bases and J by 1 base; unmatched bases: 8. CDR3 nucleotide sequence: TGTGCCAGCAGCTTAGAGAAAATAGCGGGTCAGAACACCGGGGAGCTGTTTTTT. Translation: CASSLEKIAGQNTGELFF.

The V and J genes are TRBV5-1 and TRBJ2-1; 10 bases line up with TRBD2. Germline CDR1 reads SGHRS; CDR2 reads YFSETQ. The CDR3 runs 16 residues. Trimming took 4 bases from V and 4 from J; bases not matched to a gene: 8. The CDR3 is CASSLRAGGLYNEQFF. In DNA form, the CDR3 reads TGCGCCAGCAGCCTTCGAGCGGGAGGGCTTTACAATGAGCAGTTCTTC.

The chain joins TRBV3-1 (or the pseudogene TRBV3-2) to TRBJ1-1, with TRBD1 identical over 8 bases. The CDR3 runs to 14 residues. Germline CDR1 reads LGHDT; CDR2 reads YNNKEL (reference sequence). V shed 5 bases, J shed 3 bases, and the junction held 5 bases outside the gene matches. The CDR3 region is CASSYGTGDTEAFF. As DNA, the CDR3 is TGTGCCAGCAGCTACGGGACAGGTGACACTGAAGCTTTCTTT.